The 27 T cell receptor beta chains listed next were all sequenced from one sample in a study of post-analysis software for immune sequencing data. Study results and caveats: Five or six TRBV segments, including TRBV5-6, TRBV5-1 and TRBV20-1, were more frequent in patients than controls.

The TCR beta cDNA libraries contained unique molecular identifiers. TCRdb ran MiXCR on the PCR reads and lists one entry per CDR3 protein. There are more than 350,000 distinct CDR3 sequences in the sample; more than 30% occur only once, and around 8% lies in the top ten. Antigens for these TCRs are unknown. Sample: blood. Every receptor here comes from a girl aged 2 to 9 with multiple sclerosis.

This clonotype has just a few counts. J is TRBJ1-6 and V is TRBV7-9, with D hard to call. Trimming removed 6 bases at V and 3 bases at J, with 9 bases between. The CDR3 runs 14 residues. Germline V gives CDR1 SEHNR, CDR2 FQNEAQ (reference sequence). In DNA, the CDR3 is TGTGCCAGCAGATCTTGGGACTATAATTCACCCCTCCACTTT. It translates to CASRSWDYNSPLHF. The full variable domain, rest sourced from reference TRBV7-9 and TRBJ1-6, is DTGVSQNPRHKITKRGQNVTFRCDPISEHNRLYWYRQTLGQGPEFLTYFQNEAQLEKSRLLSDRFSAERPKGSFSTLEIQRTEQGDSAMYLCASRSWDYNSPLHFGNGTRLTVT.

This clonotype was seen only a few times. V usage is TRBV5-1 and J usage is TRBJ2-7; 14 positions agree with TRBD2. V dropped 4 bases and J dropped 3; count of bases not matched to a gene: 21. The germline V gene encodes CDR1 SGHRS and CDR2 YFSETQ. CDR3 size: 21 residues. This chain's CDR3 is CASSHTGGTGTSGGPIYEQYF. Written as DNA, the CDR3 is TGCGCCAGCAGCCATACAGGAGGGACAGGGACTAGCGGGGGTCCGATCTACGAGCAGTACTTC.

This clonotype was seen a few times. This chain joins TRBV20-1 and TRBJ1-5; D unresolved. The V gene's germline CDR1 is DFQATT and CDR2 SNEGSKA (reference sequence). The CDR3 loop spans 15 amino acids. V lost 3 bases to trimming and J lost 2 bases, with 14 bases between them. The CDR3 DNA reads TGCAGTGCTAGTACGGTCCCCGGGGGCAATCAGCCCCAGCATTTT. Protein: CSASTVPGGNQPQHF.

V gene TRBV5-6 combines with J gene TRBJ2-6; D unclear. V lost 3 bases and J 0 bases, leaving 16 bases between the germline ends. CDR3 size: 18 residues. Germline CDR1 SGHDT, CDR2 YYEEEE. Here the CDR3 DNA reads TGTGCCAGCAGCTCAACGGGCCTAAGCCCCTCTGGGGCCAACGTCCTGACTTTC. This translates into CASSSTGLSPSGANVLTF. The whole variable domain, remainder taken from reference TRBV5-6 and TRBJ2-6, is DAGVTQSPTHLIKTRGQQVTLRCSPKSGHDTVSWYQQALGQGPQFIFQYYEEEERQRGNFPDRFSGHQFPNYSSELNVNALLLGDSALYLCASSSTGLSPSGANVLTFGAGSRLTVL.

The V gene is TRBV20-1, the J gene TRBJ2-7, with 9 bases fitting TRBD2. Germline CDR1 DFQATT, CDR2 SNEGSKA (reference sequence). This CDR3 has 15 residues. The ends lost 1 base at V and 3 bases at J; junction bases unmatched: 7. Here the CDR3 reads CSARGISGSFYEQYF. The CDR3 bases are TGCAGTGCTAGAGGTATTAGCGGGAGCTTCTACGAGCAGTACTTC.

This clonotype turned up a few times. The CDR3 region has the DNA TGCAGTGCTAAAAGGACAGGTCCTAATCAGCCCCAGCATTTT. This translates into CSAKRTGPNQPQHF. The gene calls are TRBV20-1 and TRBJ1-5, with TRBD1 matching 7 bases. The CDR3 is 14 residues long. Germline values: CDR1 DFQATT, CDR2 SNEGSKA (reference sequence). V lost 4 bases, J lost 4 bases, and 7 bases stayed unmatched.

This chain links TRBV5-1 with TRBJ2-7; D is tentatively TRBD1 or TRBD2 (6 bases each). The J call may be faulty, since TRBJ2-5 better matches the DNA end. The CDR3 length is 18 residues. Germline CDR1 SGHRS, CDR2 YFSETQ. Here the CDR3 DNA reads TGCGCCAGCAGCTTGACCTCAATGACAGGCGGGGTGGAAGAGACCCAGTACTTC. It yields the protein CASSLTSMTGGVEETQYF.

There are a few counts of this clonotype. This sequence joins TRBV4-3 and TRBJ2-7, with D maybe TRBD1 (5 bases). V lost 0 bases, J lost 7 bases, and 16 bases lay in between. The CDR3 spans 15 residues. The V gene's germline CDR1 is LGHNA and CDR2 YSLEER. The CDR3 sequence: CASSQDISGLREQYF. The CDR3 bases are TGCGCCAGCAGCCAAGATATTTCAGGGCTGAGGGAGCAGTACTTC.

CDR3 sequence (DNA): TGTGCCAGCAGCCCAGGGGATCGAGGCTACACCTTC. It encodes CASSPGDRGYTF. V is TRBV7-9 and J is TRBJ1-2, with D tentatively TRBD1 (6 bases). Germline V gene sequence: CDR1 SEHNR, CDR2 FQNEAQ (reference sequence). CDR3 length: 12 residues. V dropped 5 bases and J dropped 8 bases, with 12 bases sitting between them.

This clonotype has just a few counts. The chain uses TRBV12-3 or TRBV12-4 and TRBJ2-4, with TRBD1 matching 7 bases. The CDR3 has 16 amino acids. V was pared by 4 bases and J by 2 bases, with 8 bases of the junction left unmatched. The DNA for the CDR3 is TGTGCCAGCAGTTCCTGGACAGGCCTCTCCAAAAACATTCAGTACTTC. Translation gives CASSSWTGLSKNIQYF.

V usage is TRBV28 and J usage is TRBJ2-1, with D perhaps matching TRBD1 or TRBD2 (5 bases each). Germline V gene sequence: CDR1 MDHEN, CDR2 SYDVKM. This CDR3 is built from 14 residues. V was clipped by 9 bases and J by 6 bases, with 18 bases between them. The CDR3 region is CASLSTGRGNEQFF. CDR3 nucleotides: TGTGCCAGTTTGTCTACGGGGCGCGGCAATGAGCAGTTCTTC.

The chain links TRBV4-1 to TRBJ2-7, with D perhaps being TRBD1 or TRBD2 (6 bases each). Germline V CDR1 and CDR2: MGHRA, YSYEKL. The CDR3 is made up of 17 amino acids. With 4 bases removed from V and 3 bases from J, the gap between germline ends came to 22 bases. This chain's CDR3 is CASSPQMGTGDNYEQYF. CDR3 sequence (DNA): TGCGCCAGCAGCCCACAAATGGGGACGGGGGACAACTACGAGCAGTACTTC.

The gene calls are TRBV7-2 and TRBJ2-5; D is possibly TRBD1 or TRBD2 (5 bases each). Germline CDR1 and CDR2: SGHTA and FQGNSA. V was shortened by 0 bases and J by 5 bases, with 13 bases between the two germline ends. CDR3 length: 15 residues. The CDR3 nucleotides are TGTGCCAGCAGCTTAGCCGTGGGGACCTATGAGACCCAGTACTTC. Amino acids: CASSLAVGTYETQYF.

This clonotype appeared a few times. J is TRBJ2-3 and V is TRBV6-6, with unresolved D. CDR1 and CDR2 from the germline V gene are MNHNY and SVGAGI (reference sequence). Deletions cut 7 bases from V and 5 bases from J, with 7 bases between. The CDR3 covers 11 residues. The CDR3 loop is CASKARDTQYF. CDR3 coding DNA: TGTGCCAGCAAGGCAAGAGATACGCAGTATTTT.

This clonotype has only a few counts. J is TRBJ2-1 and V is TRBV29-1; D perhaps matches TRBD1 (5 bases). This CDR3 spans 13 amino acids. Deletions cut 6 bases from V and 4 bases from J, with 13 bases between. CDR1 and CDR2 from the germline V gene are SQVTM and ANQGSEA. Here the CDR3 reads CSVDTGSYNEQFF. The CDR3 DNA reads TGCAGCGTGGACACAGGCTCATACAATGAGCAGTTCTTC.

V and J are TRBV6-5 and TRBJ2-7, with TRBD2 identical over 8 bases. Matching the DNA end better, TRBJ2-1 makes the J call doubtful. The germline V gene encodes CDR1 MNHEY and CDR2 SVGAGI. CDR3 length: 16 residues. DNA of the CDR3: TGTGCCAGCAGTTACTCGATGGCGGGGGGATACAATGAGCAGTTCTTC. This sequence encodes CASSYSMAGGYNEQFF.

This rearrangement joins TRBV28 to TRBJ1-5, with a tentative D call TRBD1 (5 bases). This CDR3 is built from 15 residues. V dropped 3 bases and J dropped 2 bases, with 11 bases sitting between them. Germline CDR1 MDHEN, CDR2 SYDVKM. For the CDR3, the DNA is TGTGCCAGCAGTTTTCCGACAGTCGGCAATCAGCCCCAGCATTTT. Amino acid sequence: CASSFPTVGNQPQHF.

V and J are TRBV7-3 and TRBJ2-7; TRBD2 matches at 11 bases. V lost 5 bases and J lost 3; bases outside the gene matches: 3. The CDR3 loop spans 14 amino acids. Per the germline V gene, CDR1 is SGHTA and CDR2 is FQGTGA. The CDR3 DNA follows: TGTGCCAGCAGCGTTAGCGGGAGGGGCTACGAGCAGTACTTC. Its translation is CASSVSGRGYEQYF. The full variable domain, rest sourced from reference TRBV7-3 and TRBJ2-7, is GAGVSQTPSNKVTEKGKYVELRCDPISGHTALYWYRQSLGQGPEFLIYFQGTGAADDSGLPNDRFFAVRPEGSVSTLKIQRTERGDSAVYLCASSVSGRGYEQYFGPGTRLTVT.

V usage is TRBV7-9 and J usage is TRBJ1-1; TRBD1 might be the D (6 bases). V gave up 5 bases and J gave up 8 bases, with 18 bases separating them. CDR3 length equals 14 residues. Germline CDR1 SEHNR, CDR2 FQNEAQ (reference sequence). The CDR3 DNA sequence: TGTGCCAGCAGCCCGTTAACGGGGGCGGCCGAAGCTTTCTTT. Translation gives CASSPLTGAAEAFF.

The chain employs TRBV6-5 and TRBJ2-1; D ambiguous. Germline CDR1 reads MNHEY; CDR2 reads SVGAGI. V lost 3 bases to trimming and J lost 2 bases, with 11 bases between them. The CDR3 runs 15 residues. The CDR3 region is CASSYITATYNEQFF. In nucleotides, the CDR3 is TGTGCCAGCAGTTATATAACGGCCACCTACAATGAGCAGTTCTTC.

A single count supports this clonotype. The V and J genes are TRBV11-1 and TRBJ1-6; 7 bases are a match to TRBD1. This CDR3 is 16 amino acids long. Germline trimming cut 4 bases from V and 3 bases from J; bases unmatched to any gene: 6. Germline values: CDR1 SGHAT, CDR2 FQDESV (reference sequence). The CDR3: CASSSRQGIYNSPLHF. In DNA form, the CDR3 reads TGTGCCAGCAGCTCCCGACAGGGTATCTATAATTCACCCCTCCACTTT.

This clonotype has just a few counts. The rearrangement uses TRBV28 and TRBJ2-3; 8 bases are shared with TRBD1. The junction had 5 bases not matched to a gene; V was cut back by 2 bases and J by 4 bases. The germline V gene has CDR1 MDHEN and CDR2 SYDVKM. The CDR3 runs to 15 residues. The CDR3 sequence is CASSLVQGAADTQYF. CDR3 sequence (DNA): TGTGCCAGCAGTTTAGTCCAGGGGGCTGCAGATACGCAGTATTTT.

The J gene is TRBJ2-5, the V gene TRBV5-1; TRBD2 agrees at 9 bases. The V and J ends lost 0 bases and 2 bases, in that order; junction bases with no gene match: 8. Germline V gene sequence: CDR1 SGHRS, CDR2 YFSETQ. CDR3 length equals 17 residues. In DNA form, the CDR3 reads TGCGCCAGCAGCTTGGTTCAAAGCGGGGGGATGCAAGAGACCCAGTACTTC. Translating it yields CASSLVQSGGMQETQYF.

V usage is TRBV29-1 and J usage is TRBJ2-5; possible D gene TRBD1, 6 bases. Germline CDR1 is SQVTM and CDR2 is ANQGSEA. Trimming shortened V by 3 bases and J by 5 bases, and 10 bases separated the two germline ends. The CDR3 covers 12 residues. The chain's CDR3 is CSVDSRGETQYF. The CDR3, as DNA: TGCAGCGTTGATTCTAGGGGGGAGACCCAGTACTTC. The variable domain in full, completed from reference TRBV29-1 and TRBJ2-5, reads SAVISQKPSRDICQRGTSLTIQCQVDSQVTMMFWYRQQPGQSLTLIATANQGSEATYESGFVIDKFPISRPNLTFSTLTVSNMSPEDSSIYLCSVDSRGETQYFGPGTRLLVL.

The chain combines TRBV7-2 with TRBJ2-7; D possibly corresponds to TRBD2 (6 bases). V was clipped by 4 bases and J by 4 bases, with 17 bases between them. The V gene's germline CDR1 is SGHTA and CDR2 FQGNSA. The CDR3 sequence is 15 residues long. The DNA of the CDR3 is TGTGCCAGCAGCTCCGCGGGGAAGACCCCATACGAGCAGTACTTC. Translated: CASSSAGKTPYEQYF. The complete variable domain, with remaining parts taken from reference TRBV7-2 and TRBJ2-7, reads GAGVSQSPSNKVTEKGKDVELRCDPISGHTALYWYRQSLGQGLEFLIYFQGNSAPDKSGLPSDRFSAERTGGSVSTLTIQRTQQEDSAVYLCASSSAGKTPYEQYFGPGTRLTVT.

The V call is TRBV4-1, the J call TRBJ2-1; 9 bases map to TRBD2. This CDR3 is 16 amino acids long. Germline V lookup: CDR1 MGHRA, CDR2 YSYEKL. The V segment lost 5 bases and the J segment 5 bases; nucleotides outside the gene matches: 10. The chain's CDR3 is CASSSSRGGTHNEQFF. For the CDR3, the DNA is TGCGCCAGCAGCTCATCGCGGGGGGGCACGCACAATGAGCAGTTCTTC.

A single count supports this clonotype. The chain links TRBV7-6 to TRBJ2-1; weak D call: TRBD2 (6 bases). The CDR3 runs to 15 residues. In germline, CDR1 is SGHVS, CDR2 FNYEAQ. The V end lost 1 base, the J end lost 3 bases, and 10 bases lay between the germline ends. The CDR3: CASSLGGARYNEQFF. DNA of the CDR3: TGTGCCAGCAGCTTAGGCGGGGCTCGCTACAATGAGCAGTTCTTC.